This TCR beta chain comes out of a study of identical twins. The V gene's germline CDR1 is DFQATT and CDR2 SNEGSKA (reference sequence). Trimming took 2 bases from V and 5 from J, leaving 8 bases between them. The CDR3 sequence is 12 residues long. General observations from the study: Fewer insertions marked abundant cord blood beta clonotypes; young adult naive trended weakly, memory not at all.

On this clonotype itself: Its antigen is as yet unknown.

TCRdb re-called the 5' RACE reads through MiXCR, storing one row per CDR3 protein. The sample includes 1.5 million to 2 million distinct CDR3 sequences, under 35% seen only once; the top ten take over 0.25%. This TCR came from a newborn girl in good health. The chain joins TRBV20-1 to TRBJ2-3, with no clear D. The sample consisted of cord blood. CDR3 region: CSARFLGDTQYF. CDR3 in DNA: TGCAGTGCTAGATTTCTGGGAGATACGCAGTATTTT.